The rows below give T cell receptor beta chains drawn from one sample of a study of blood T cell repertoires in COVID-19. Method: immunoSEQ multiplex PCR; TCRdb's copy keeps in-frame clones and lacks some. The sample shows tens of thousands of clones, 75% to 90% of them seen only once. The sample taken for sequencing was peripheral blood. The receptor set was obtained from a woman aged 80 or over with active or convalescent COVID-19. Both conserved end residues are part of each CDR3. Fields, in order: clone size, D gene, J gene, V gene, CDR3 protein, CDR3 DNA. D genes are given only for firm matches. The size of a clone is reported for some rows only, either as once, few or many, or as a class for expanded clones.

>NA|TRBD2|TRBJ2-7|TRBV6-2/TRBV6-3
CASSNARAGAYEQYF
TGTGCCAGCAGCAACGCTAGAGCGGGAGCATACGAGCAGTACTTC
>NA|TRBD2|TRBJ2-1|TRBV7-2
CASSAGTSGINEQFF
TGTGCCAGCAGCGCCGGGACTAGCGGGATCAATGAGCAGTTCTTC
>NA|NA|TRBJ1-1|TRBV28
CASRKTGVAFF
TGTGCCAGCAGAAAGACGGGGGTTGCTTTCTTT
>medium-sized|NA|TRBJ2-7|TRBV7-6
CASSLEGGASYEQYF
TGTGCCAGCAGCTTAGAGGGCGGGGCATCCTACGAGCAGTACTTC
>NA|NA|TRBJ2-1|TRBV4-3
CASSQDCRVRFYYEQFF
TGCGCCAGCAGCCAAGATTGCCGGGTAAGGTTCTATTATGAGCAGTTCTTC
>NA|NA|TRBJ2-2|TRBV5-1
CASRLGSTGELFF
TGCGCCAGCAGGTTGGGGAGCACCGGGGAGCTGTTTTTT
>many|TRBD1|TRBJ1-6|TRBV7-9
CASSGQGWNSPLHF
TGTGCCAGCAGCGGACAGGGTTGGAATTCACCCCTCCACTTT
>NA|NA|TRBJ1-1|TRBV9
CASSGGALNTEAFF
TGTGCCAGCAGCGGTGGAGCTCTGAACACTGAAGCTTTCTTT
>NA|NA|TRBJ1-1|TRBV10-3
CAISPQGSDTEAFF
TGTGCCATCAGCCCCCAGGGGAGTGACACTGAAGCTTTCTTT
>NA|NA|TRBJ2-7|TRBV18
CASSLGQPEREQYF
TGTGCCAGCTCACTTGGACAACCCGAGCGAGAGCAGTACTTC
>NA|NA|TRBJ2-3|TRBV19
CASSIGGQGTDTQYF
TGTGCCAGTAGTATAGGGGGCCAAGGCACAGATACGCAGTATTTT